A selection of T cell receptor beta chains follows, all from one sample in a study of vaccination effects on CD4 cells after COVID-19. These TCRs' antigens remain unknown. Profiling relied on immunoSEQ multiplex PCR, and the TCRdb table lists in-frame clones only, not all of them. The table lists about 61,000 clones, 80% to 90% of them singletons, with under 3% in the top ten. Specimen: CD4+ T cells from PBMCs cultured with HCoV-229E spike peptides, collected before COVID-19 vaccination. These receptors were collected from a human donor who received a COVID-19 vaccine. CDR3s include the opening cysteine and the closing phenylalanine or tryptophan. The D gene is left open where the match is weak. Size is omitted from some rows. Given values are once, few, many or a class for expanded clones.

abundance	v_gene	j_gene	d_gene	CDR3aa	CDR3nt
NA	TRBV27	TRBJ1-1	NA	CASSLGTNTEAFF	TGTGCCAGCAGTTTAGGGACTAACACTGAAGCTTTCTTT
NA	TRBV29-1	TRBJ2-3	NA	CSESNRGGTQYF	TGCAGCGAAAGCAACAGGGGGGGTACGCAGTATTTT
NA	TRBV30	TRBJ1-5	NA	CAWSVRGNQPQHF	TGTGCCTGGAGTGTAAGGGGCAATCAGCCCCAGCATTTT
NA	TRBV4-2	TRBJ2-5	NA	CASSSEVRSPETQYF	TGTGCCAGCAGTTCAGAGGTGCGCTCCCCGGAGACCCAGTACTTC
few	TRBV7-2	TRBJ1-2	NA	CASSLGGPGEGYTF	TGTGCCAGCAGCTTAGGAGGACCGGGGGAGGGCTACACCTTC
NA	TRBV2	TRBJ1-2	TRBD1	CASSEAGQGRYTF	TGTGCCAGCAGTGAAGCTGGACAGGGGAGGTACACCTTC
NA	TRBV7-3	TRBJ2-3	TRBD1	CASSLTPTGGTDTQYF	TGTGCCAGCAGCTTAACCCCCACAGGGGGAACAGATACGCAGTATTTT
few	TRBV18	TRBJ1-1	NA	CASSPVTGRGNTEAFF	TGTGCCAGCTCACCCGTTACGGGACGGGGGAACACTGAAGCTTTCTTT
NA	TRBV10-2	TRBJ1-2	NA	CASSPPTVYGYTF	TGCGCCAGCAGTCCCCCGACGGTTTATGGCTACACCTTC
few	TRBV19	TRBJ1-6	NA	CASSMVATSYNSPLHF	TGTGCCAGTAGTATGGTGGCTACCTCCTATAATTCACCCCTCCACTTT
NA	TRBV7-3	TRBJ2-5	TRBD1	CASSRLGQDKETQYF	TGTGCCAGCAGCCGACTGGGACAGGACAAAGAGACCCAGTACTTC
once	TRBV6-1	TRBJ1-2	NA	CASSEIEWGYTF	TGTGCCAGCAGTGAAATCGAGTGGGGGTACACCTTC
once	TRBV6-5	TRBJ1-5	NA	CASSYSGALKDQPQHF	TGTGCCAGCAGTTACTCAGGGGCCCTGAAGGACCAGCCCCAGCATTTT
NA	TRBV7-9	TRBJ1-2	NA	CASSSNSRGGDYGYTF	TGTGCCAGCAGCTCCAATTCAAGGGGGGGCGACTATGGCTACACCTTC
few	TRBV2	TRBJ1-5	NA	CASSVPPQEPQHF	TGTGCCAGCAGTGTCCCCCCACAGGAGCCCCAGCATTTT
NA	TRBV2	TRBJ2-3	NA	CASSYTDTQYF	TGTGCCAGCAGTTACACAGATACGCAGTATTTT
NA	TRBV11-1	TRBJ2-2	NA	CASSPLSGELFF	TGTGCCAGCAGCCCCCTGTCCGGGGAGCTGTTTTTT
NA	TRBV18	TRBJ1-5	TRBD1	CASSRDRPSSNQPQHF	TGTGCCAGCTCCCGGGACAGGCCCTCGAGCAATCAGCCCCAGCATTTT
NA	TRBV5-4	TRBJ2-5	NA	CASSLVGGPGAETQYF	TGTGCCAGCAGCTTAGTGGGGGGACCGGGTGCGGAGACCCAGTACTTC
NA	TRBV6-5	TRBJ1-5	TRBD1	CASSQRDRGQPQHF	TGTGCCAGCAGTCAACGAGACAGGGGCCAGCCCCAGCATTTT
NA	TRBV7-2	TRBJ2-3	TRBD1	CASRRTGSADTQYF	TGTGCCAGCAGGCGGACAGGGAGCGCAGATACGCAGTATTTT
NA	TRBV4-2	TRBJ1-6	NA	CASSREGQQNNSPLHF	TGTGCCAGCAGCCGAGAGGGGCAACAGAATAATTCACCCCTCCACTTT
NA	TRBV10-1	TRBJ2-3	NA	CASSDPGFTTQYF	TGCGCCAGCAGTGACCCCGGTTTCACTACGCAGTATTTT
NA	TRBV29-1	TRBJ2-5	NA	CSVLRWDQETQYF	TGCAGCGTCCTGCGTTGGGACCAAGAGACCCAGTACTTC
NA	TRBV5-1	TRBJ1-5	NA	CASSLGQTDQPQHF	TGCGCCAGCAGCTTGGGACAGACTGATCAGCCCCAGCATTTT
NA	TRBV15	TRBJ1-6	NA	CATSRDAFRGNSPLHF	TGTGCCACCAGCAGAGATGCGTTCAGGGGAAATTCACCCCTCCACTTT
NA	TRBV7-9	TRBJ2-6	TRBD1	CASSSDRVSGANVLTF	TGTGCCAGCAGCTCGGACAGGGTTTCTGGGGCCAACGTCCTGACTTTC
NA	TRBV9	TRBJ2-3	NA	CASSRGLGRPPDTQYF	TGTGCCAGCAGCCGTGGGTTAGGTAGACCTCCAGATACGCAGTATTTT
once	TRBV2	TRBJ2-3	TRBD2	CASRFGLAGTDTQYF	TGTGCCAGCAGGTTTGGACTAGCGGGCACAGATACGCAGTATTTT
once	TRBV4-2	TRBJ2-1	NA	CASSQADEQFF	TGTGCCAGCAGCCAAGCAGATGAGCAGTTCTTC
NA	TRBV7-3	TRBJ2-5	NA	CASSPRLGSKETQYF	TGTGCCAGCAGCCCACGATTGGGGAGCAAAGAGACCCAGTACTTC
NA	TRBV19	TRBJ2-3	NA	CASSIGGIDTQYF	TGTGCCAGTAGTATAGGGGGGATAGATACGCAGTATTTT
NA	TRBV29-1	TRBJ1-1	NA	CSVDAGYFGEAFF	TGCAGCGTGGATGCAGGGTATTTTGGTGAAGCTTTCTTT
NA	TRBV5-1	TRBJ1-1	NA	CASSLDWMNTEAFF	TGCGCCAGCAGCTTGGATTGGATGAACACTGAAGCTTTCTTT